These T cell receptor beta chains were read from a single sample in a study of T cells expressing NK-cell markers. Reanalyzing the 5' RACE reads, TCRdb keeps one entry per CDR3 protein, without DNA. The sample features about 410,000 distinct CDR3 sequences, with roughly a tenth in its top ten. The sample was blood T cells: a sorted CD56 or NKG2C T cell subset, CD4+ or CD8+ T cells, or bulk PBMC T cells (not recorded which). Every receptor here comes from a woman aged 50 to 60 in good health. Both conserved end residues are part of each CDR3. Each record gives: V gene, J gene, CDR3 protein.

V gene: TRBV27; J gene: TRBJ2-5; CDR3 protein: CASSLASTAMWSQYF
V gene: TRBV6-6; J gene: TRBJ2-3; CDR3 protein: CASSYSTSGQPADTQYF
V gene: TRBV3-1; J gene: TRBJ1-2; CDR3 protein: CASSQGERAGGDGYTF
V gene: TRBV12-3/TRBV12-4; J gene: TRBJ2-5; CDR3 protein: CASRSGRRGLATLEETQYF
V gene: TRBV19; J gene: TRBJ2-5; CDR3 protein: CASTGLAGAKTQYF
V gene: TRBV5-1; J gene: TRBJ2-5; CDR3 protein: CASSLGFLETQYF
V gene: TRBV28; J gene: TRBJ2-7; CDR3 protein: CASSFRAVTLYEQYF
V gene: TRBV29-1; J gene: TRBJ2-1; CDR3 protein: CSVNMRLAGHNEQFF
V gene: TRBV5-5; J gene: TRBJ2-1; CDR3 protein: CASSLGPGEGWDEQFF
V gene: TRBV20-1; J gene: TRBJ2-5; CDR3 protein: CSAGKRGRAQKAGETQYF
V gene: TRBV12-3/TRBV12-4; J gene: TRBJ2-5; CDR3 protein: CASSLGYGKETQYF
V gene: TRBV20-1; J gene: TRBJ2-1; CDR3 protein: CSAWPLDWLGNEQFF
V gene: TRBV12-3/TRBV12-4; J gene: TRBJ2-7; CDR3 protein: CASTSKNGIAGRVTYEQYF
V gene: TRBV6-2/TRBV6-3; J gene: TRBJ2-3; CDR3 protein: CASRIRGLVTDTQYF
V gene: TRBV9; J gene: TRBJ2-7; CDR3 protein: CASSVSSGSSYEQYF
V gene: TRBV20-1; J gene: TRBJ2-2; CDR3 protein: CSATQGRVPGLAGVGELFF
V gene: TRBV5-1; J gene: TRBJ2-5; CDR3 protein: CASSLSRFGTQETQYF
V gene: TRBV5-1; J gene: TRBJ2-2; CDR3 protein: CASSFFHSGTPGFTGELFF
V gene: TRBV24-1; J gene: TRBJ2-7; CDR3 protein: CATRGIADRVPYEQYF
V gene: TRBV21-1; J gene: TRBJ1-5; CDR3 protein: CASSKRAGDGQPQHF
V gene: TRBV7-6; J gene: TRBJ2-2; CDR3 protein: CASSLSLAGDLISGELFF
V gene: TRBV4-2; J gene: TRBJ1-4; CDR3 protein: CASRYQGRLDEKLFF
V gene: TRBV5-1; J gene: TRBJ2-1; CDR3 protein: CASSKAVYNEQFF
V gene: TRBV5-6; J gene: TRBJ2-1; CDR3 protein: CASSFVQKTGNEQFF
V gene: TRBV3-1; J gene: TRBJ2-3; CDR3 protein: CASSQYPGLAGDGTDTQYF
V gene: TRBV12-3/TRBV12-4; J gene: TRBJ2-1; CDR3 protein: CASSRNRLAVEQFF
V gene: TRBV5-1; J gene: TRBJ2-4; CDR3 protein: CASSPGDSKNIQYF
V gene: TRBV30; J gene: TRBJ2-2; CDR3 protein: CAWSRAGFGELFF
V gene: TRBV5-1; J gene: TRBJ1-1; CDR3 protein: CASSPRTGTDTEAFF
V gene: TRBV6-5; J gene: TRBJ1-1; CDR3 protein: CASSSTTGGGTEAFF
V gene: TRBV7-9; J gene: TRBJ2-5; CDR3 protein: CASSPRRGGTSNQETQYF
V gene: TRBV9; J gene: TRBJ2-1; CDR3 protein: CASSPGTFNEQFF
V gene: TRBV19; J gene: TRBJ1-5; CDR3 protein: CASWTGGLQPQHF
V gene: TRBV7-8; J gene: TRBJ2-1; CDR3 protein: CASSSRRAGDNEQFF
V gene: TRBV11-1; J gene: TRBJ2-1; CDR3 protein: CASSLEGQGAEQFF
V gene: TRBV30; J gene: TRBJ2-5; CDR3 protein: CASKLAGLETQYF